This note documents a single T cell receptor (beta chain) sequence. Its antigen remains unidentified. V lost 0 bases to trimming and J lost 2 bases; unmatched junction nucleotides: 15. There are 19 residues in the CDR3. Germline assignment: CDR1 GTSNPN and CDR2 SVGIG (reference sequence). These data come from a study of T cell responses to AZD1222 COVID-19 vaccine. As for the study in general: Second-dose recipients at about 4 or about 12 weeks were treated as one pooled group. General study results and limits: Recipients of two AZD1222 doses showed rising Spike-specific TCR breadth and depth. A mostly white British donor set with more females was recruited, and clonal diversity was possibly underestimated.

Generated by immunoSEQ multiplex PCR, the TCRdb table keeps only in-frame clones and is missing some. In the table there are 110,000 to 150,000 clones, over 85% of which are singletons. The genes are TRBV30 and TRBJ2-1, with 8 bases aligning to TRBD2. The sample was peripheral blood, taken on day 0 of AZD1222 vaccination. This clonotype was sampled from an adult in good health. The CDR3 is CAWSVYSGIYQRAYNEQFF. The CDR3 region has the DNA TGTGCCTGGAGTGTATATAGCGGGATTTATCAGAGGGCCTACAATGAGCAGTTCTTC.